This is a list of T cell receptor beta chains from one sample in a study of sequential checkpoint blockade in melanoma. The repertoire was sequenced with immunoSEQ multiplex PCR; TCRdb's copy has only in-frame clones and lacks some. The sample lists 3,600 or so clones, around 52% occurring once. Sequenced here: CD8+ T cells sorted from blood (inferred from file names), sampled from a patient given nivolumab and ipilimumab in sequence. These receptors were taken from a human patient with melanoma. Some clones in this sample may be carry-over from other donors' samples. The CDR3 runs from the conserved cysteine through the conserved F or W. The D gene is left open where the match is weak. Some rows mark clone size as missing; the rest say once, few, many or name a class of expanded clone.

d_call	v_call	clone_size	j_call	cdr3_aa	cdr3_nt
TRBD2	TRBV7-2	.	TRBJ2-7	CASSQPPSGAYEQYF	TGTGCCAGCAGCCAGCCCCCTAGCGGTGCCTACGAGCAGTACTTC
.	TRBV5-6	.	TRBJ2-7	CASSFLWGHVSYEQYF	TGTGCCAGCAGCTTTTTGTGGGGGCATGTTTCCTACGAGCAGTACTTC
.	TRBV9	.	TRBJ1-2	CASSLPPDRNYGYTF	TGTGCCAGCAGCTTACCCCCAGACAGAAACTATGGCTACACCTTC
.	TRBV7-2	.	TRBJ1-4	CASSLGGQHNEKLFF	TGTGCCAGCAGCTTAGGAGGCCAGCATAATGAAAAACTGTTTTTT
TRBD2	TRBV4-1	.	TRBJ2-1	CASSQAGGEYNEQFF	TGCGCCAGCAGCCAAGCGGGGGGGGAGTACAATGAGCAGTTCTTC
.	TRBV7-3	.	TRBJ1-1	CASSRLEQLNTEAFF	TGTGCCAGCAGCCGCCTGGAGCAATTGAACACTGAAGCTTTCTTT
TRBD1	TRBV29-1	.	TRBJ2-1	CSVGGRDRYNEQFF	TGCAGCGTTGGAGGCCGGGACAGGTACAATGAGCAGTTCTTC
.	TRBV6-6	large	TRBJ1-5	CASSETLEGQPQHF	TGTGCCAGCAGTGAGACCCTGGAGGGTCAGCCCCAGCATTTT
.	TRBV5-5	.	TRBJ2-1	CASSLTGYSEQFF	TGTGCCAGCAGCCTTACAGGGTATAGTGAGCAGTTCTTC
TRBD1	TRBV2	.	TRBJ1-5	CASSAGTGFQPQHF	TGTGCCAGCAGCGCCGGGACAGGTTTTCAGCCCCAGCATTTT
TRBD2	TRBV6-5	.	TRBJ2-1	CASSETSGHNEQFF	TGTGCCAGCAGTGAGACTAGCGGGCACAATGAGCAGTTCTTC
TRBD2	TRBV29-1	.	TRBJ2-6	CSVEGREGPTF	TGCAGCGTTGAAGGCAGGGAGGGCCCGACTTTC
TRBD2	TRBV7-3	.	TRBJ2-3	CASSLSGGSGDTQYF	TGTGCCAGCAGCCTTAGCGGGGGATCCGGAGATACGCAGTATTTT